The 19 T cell receptor beta chains in this list originate from one sample, sequenced in a study of response to subunit inactivated influenza vaccine. MiXCR, applied by TCRdb to the RT-PCR reads, yields one record per CDR3 protein. The sample comprises hundreds of thousands of distinct CDR3 sequences, over 25% of which are singletons, and approximately 2% rests with the top ten. Sequencing was performed on CD4+ T cells sorted from PBMCs, taken around 5 days after vaccination. The receptors stem from a man in his fifties who received an inactivated influenza vaccine.

The CDR3: CSGPGTYTDTQYF. CDR3 bases: TGCAGTGGGCCAGGGACCTACACAGATACGCAGTATTTT. The rearrangement uses TRBV20-1 and TRBJ2-3; D may correspond to TRBD1 or TRBD2 (5 bases each). V lost 7 bases to trimming and J lost 2 bases, with 13 bases between them. CDR3 length: 13 amino acids. Germline values: CDR1 DFQATT, CDR2 SNEGSKA (reference sequence).

The chain employs TRBV2 and TRBJ2-1, with D unresolved. The CDR3 consists of 15 residues. V lost 4 bases and J 0 bases, leaving 10 bases between the germline ends. CDR1 SNHLY and CDR2 FYNNEI come from the germline V gene. The CDR3 region has the DNA TGTGCCAGCAGTGGGCAGAAGGGCTCCTACAATGAGCAGTTCTTC. It yields the protein CASSGQKGSYNEQFF.

This clonotype came up many times. This chain links TRBV24-1 with TRBJ2-1; a possible D gene is TRBD2 (6 bases). The ends were cut back, 5 bases at V and 2 bases at J, with 15 bases in the middle. Germline lookup yields CDR1 KGHDR and CDR2 SFDVKD. The CDR3 is made up of 16 amino acids. The CDR3 loop reads CATSAPDGSPYNEQFF. CDR3 bases: TGTGCCACCAGTGCCCCCGACGGGAGTCCCTACAATGAGCAGTTCTTC.

The chain employs TRBV6-2 or TRBV6-3 and TRBJ2-5; 9 nucleotides align to TRBD1. The germline V gene has CDR1 MNHEY and CDR2 SVGEGT. J was trimmed by 1 base and V by 4 bases; bases with no gene match: 7. The CDR3 contains 16 residues. CDR3 nucleotide sequence: TGTGCCAGCAGTTCCATGACAGGGGGACCCCAAGAGACCCAGTACTTC. This gives the protein CASSSMTGGPQETQYF.

The sample holds a few counts of this clonotype. CDR3 amino acids: CSATNTGTEAFF. CDR3 DNA sequence: TGCAGTGCTACCAACACAGGGACTGAAGCTTTCTTT. V gene TRBV20-1 combines with J gene TRBJ1-1, with D tentatively TRBD1 (6 bases). Germline assignment: CDR1 DFQATT and CDR2 SNEGSKA (reference sequence). Trimming removed 4 bases from V and 5 bases from J, with 11 bases in between. The CDR3 has 12 amino acids.

The chain uses TRBV6-2 or TRBV6-3 and TRBJ2-7; perhaps TRBD1 as D (6 bases). The V and J ends lost 2 bases and 9 bases respectively, with 11 bases between them. Germline CDR1 and CDR2: MNHEY and SVGEGT. The CDR3 covers 12 residues. The CDR3 region is CASSYQGILQYF. CDR3 DNA sequence: TGTGCCAGCAGTTACCAGGGGATTTTGCAGTACTTC.

The chain links TRBV12-3 or TRBV12-4 to TRBJ2-2, with 7 bases fitting TRBD1. CDR3 length: 15 amino acids. The V segment lost 3 bases and the J segment 4 bases; nucleotides outside the gene matches: 5. DNA for the CDR3: TGTGCCAGCAGTTTGGGGACAGTGATCACCGGGGAGCTGTTTTTT. It is translated as CASSLGTVITGELFF.

The J gene is TRBJ2-5, the V gene TRBV12-3 or TRBV12-4, with D possibly matching TRBD1 (5 bases). The CDR3 is 13 amino acids. Deletions cut 9 bases from V and 1 base from J, with 12 bases between. CDR3 DNA sequence: TGTGCCAGTAAAACAGGAGTCCAAGAGACCCAGTACTTC. The encoded protein is CASKTGVQETQYF.

This clonotype occurred a few times. The chain uses TRBV7-2 and TRBJ2-7, with a tentative D call TRBD1 (6 bases). V lost 5 bases and J lost 2, with 13 bases in between. The CDR3 loop spans 14 amino acids. The V gene's germline CDR1 is SGHTA and CDR2 FQGNSA. The CDR3 coding sequence is TGTGCCAGCAGCCCTAACAGGGCTACCTACGAGCAGTACTTC. Translated, it gives CASSPNRATYEQYF.

This clonotype has more than one count but fewer than ten. V gene TRBV27 combines with J gene TRBJ2-5; 7 positions match TRBD2. The CDR3 extends over 15 amino acids. J gave up 5 bases and V 5 bases, and 11 bases lay outside the gene matches. CDR1 is MNHEY and CDR2 is SMNVEV in the germline V gene (reference sequence). CDR3 nucleotides: TGTGCCAGCAGTCCAGGGACTGCGGGGGTGGAGACCCAGTACTTC. Residues: CASSPGTAGVETQYF.

This clonotype appeared a few times. The J gene is TRBJ1-2, the V gene TRBV6-1, with D possibly TRBD1 on 5 matching bases. The CDR3 length is 16 residues. Per the germline V gene, CDR1 is MNHNS and CDR2 is SASEGT. Trimming removed 6 bases from V and 1 base from J, with 18 bases in between. CDR3 region: CASRSRVSGFNYGYTF. CDR3 DNA sequence: TGTGCCAGCAGGTCCAGGGTTTCAGGGTTTAACTATGGCTACACCTTC.

This sequence joins TRBV15 and TRBJ2-1; maybe TRBD2 (6 bases). V was pared by 0 bases and J by 4 bases, with 10 bases between. CDR1 is LNHNV, CDR2 YYDKDF, per germline (reference sequence). The CDR3 spans 15 residues. In nucleotides, the CDR3 is TGTGCCACCAGCAGAGACAGCGGGCAGTACAATGAGCAGTTCTTC. It specifies CATSRDSGQYNEQFF.

This clonotype occurred many times. This rearrangement joins TRBV12-3 or TRBV12-4 to TRBJ2-1; D ambiguous. This CDR3 spans 11 amino acids. V gave up 2 bases and J gave up 10 bases, with 6 bases separating them. The CDR3 loop is CASSLRREQFF. The CDR3 bases are TGTGCCAGCAGTTTAAGGAGAGAGCAGTTCTTC.

The chain uses TRBV5-4 and TRBJ2-7, with D possibly TRBD1 on 6 matching bases. Trimming removed 3 bases from V and 8 bases from J, with 21 bases in between. This CDR3 spans 15 amino acids. The V gene's germline CDR1 is SGHNT and CDR2 YYREEE (reference sequence). The CDR3 DNA reads as TGTGCCAGCAGCTCCTACACCTCATGGACAGACAAGCAGTACTTC. This sequence encodes CASSSYTSWTDKQYF.

This chain connects TRBV10-3 to TRBJ2-3; 9 positions agree with TRBD1. V shed 9 bases, J shed 4 bases, and the junction held 11 bases outside the gene matches. Per germline, CDR1 ENHRY and CDR2 SYGVKD. The CDR3 extends over 15 amino acids. CDR3 DNA: TGTGCCATGGGGGACAGGGCTAGCGGATCAGATACGCAGTATTTT. It codes for CAMGDRASGSDTQYF.

The rearrangement joins TRBV3-1 to TRBJ2-1; 8 nucleotides match TRBD1. The CDR3 is 16 residues long. The germline gives CDR1 LGHDT, CDR2 YNNKEL (reference sequence). V was clipped by 0 bases and J by 4 bases; unmatched bases: 5. The CDR3 nucleotides read TGTGCCAGCAGCCAAGATAGGACAGGGCGATACAATGAGCAGTTCTTC. It translates to CASSQDRTGRYNEQFF.

The rearrangement links TRBV19 to TRBJ1-2; D is undetermined. Looked up from germline, CDR1 is LNHDA and CDR2 is SQIVND (reference sequence). V lost 3 bases and J lost 4, with 9 bases in between. The CDR3 is made up of 13 amino acids. In DNA form, the CDR3 reads TGTGCCAGTAGTATGTTGGGCAGCTATGGCTACACCTTC. Amino acids: CASSMLGSYGYTF.

The chain recombines TRBV5-1 with TRBJ2-1; TRBD2 matches 7 bases. The CDR3 runs to 17 residues. Germline assignment: CDR1 SGHRS and CDR2 YFSETQ. J lost 4 bases, V lost 3 bases, and 13 bases had no gene match. DNA of the CDR3: TGCGCCAGCAGCTCTGCAGGGACTAACCTGAGGTACAATGAGCAGTTCTTC. Amino acids: CASSSAGTNLRYNEQFF. Full variable domain (outside the CDR3, taken from reference TRBV5-1 and TRBJ2-1): KAGVTQTPRYLIKTRGQQVTLSCSPISGHRSVSWYQQTPGQGLQFLFEYFSETQRNKGNFPGRFSGRQFSNSRSEMNVSTLELGDSALYLCASSSAGTNLRYNEQFFGPGTRLTVL.

A few counts support this clonotype. The rearrangement links TRBV5-5 to TRBJ2-1; 8 bases align to TRBD2. The V gene end was trimmed by 4 bases and the J gene end by 2 bases; junction bases not matched to a gene: 8. CDR1 SGHKS and CDR2 YYEKEE come from the germline V gene (reference sequence). This CDR3 is built from 16 residues. This chain's CDR3 is CASSPEAGVTYNEQFF. The CDR3 region has the DNA TGTGCCAGCAGCCCCGAAGCGGGGGTCACCTACAATGAGCAGTTCTTC. The full variable domain, its missing parts supplied by reference TRBV5-5 and TRBJ2-1, is DAGVTQSPTHLIKTRGQQVTLRCSPISGHKSVSWYQQVLGQGPQFIFQYYEKEERGRGNFPDRFSARQFPNYSSELNVNALLLGDSALYLCASSPEAGVTYNEQFFGPGTRLTVL.